This T cell receptor (beta chain) was profiled in a study of shared clonotypes between healthy human individuals. CD45RO negativity and positive selection for CCR7 defined naive CD8 cells, a population that excluded terminally differentiated effector memory CD45RA+ cells. The table lists this clone with a count of one. V was pared by 6 bases and J by 4 bases, with 9 bases of the junction left unmatched. CDR1 SGDLS and CDR2 YYNGEE come from the germline V gene. The CDR3 sequence is 15 residues long. Clones were read by immunoSEQ multiplex PCR, and TCRdb kept only the in-frame ones, dropping some. The data hold roughly 600,000 clones, with about 98% observed a single time.

This rearrangement joins TRBV9 to TRBJ2-1, with 8 nucleotides matching TRBD2. The receptor's source is a man in his thirties or forties in good health. Sample: naive CD8+ T cells sorted from blood. The CDR3 DNA follows: TGTGCCAGCACCCCGGGGAGCGGGGGTTACAATGAGCAGTTCTTC. It codes for CASTPGSGGYNEQFF.